This T cell receptor (beta chain) was observed in a study of T cell repertoires in cytomegalovirus infection. Notes on the study in general: Using cumulative public TCR beta family frequency, the authors identified those who carried CMV together with the relevant HLA.

Germline loops: CDR1 SGHVS, CDR2 FNYEAQ. CDR3 length: 15 amino acids. Trimming shortened V by 2 bases and J by 7 bases, and 14 bases separated the two germline ends. TCRdb reanalysed the reads using MiXCR and keeps one entry per CDR3 protein. This sample has some 38,000 distinct CDR3 sequences; roughly 54% occur once, and the top ten carry around 90%. This clonotype was found a few times. Antigen specificity is unknown. Material: CD8+ T cells from cultured PBMCs, obtained from culture after CMV antigen stimulation. The chain combines TRBV7-6 with TRBJ1-4, with D hard to call. The sequence was obtained from a human donor in good health (CMV status not recorded). Some clones in this sample may be carry-over from other donors' samples. As DNA, the CDR3 is TGTGCCAGCAGCTTATACGAGGGCAAGGCTGAAAAACTGTTTTTT. Its translation: CASSLYEGKAEKLFF.